This T cell receptor (beta chain) was observed in a study of shared clonotypes between healthy human individuals. Study background: With ages of 18 to 49, the donors were a couple of women and a few men.

TCRdb's copy holds only in-frame clones and misses some; the assay was immunoSEQ multiplex PCR. This table has about 2 million clones, around 95% appearing once. Deletions cut 2 bases from V and 6 bases from J, with 15 bases between. The CDR3 length is 15 residues. Germline CDR1 is ENHRY and CDR2 is SYGVKD. Study results and caveats: Sorted-subset sequencing was shown by rarefaction to be incomplete despite large depth. The study found lower generation probabilities in non-shared clonotypes than in those shared by all four donors.

Note on this clone: The antigen is not known.

The sequencing input was naive CD4+ T cells sorted from blood. Subset indicated: CD45RA+ positively selected. The chain recombines TRBV10-3 with TRBJ2-3; D perhaps matches TRBD2 (7 bases). This receptor was identified in a man aged 18 to 30 in good health. This chain's CDR3 is CAISEGGALADTQYF. The CDR3, as DNA: TGTGCCATCAGTGAGGGGGGGGCCTTGGCCGATACGCAGTATTTT.